This TCR beta chain comes out of a study of T cells in women clearing cervical HPV infection. Study context: Case blood drawn at lesion detection; control blood after infection cleared.

Data came from immunoSEQ multiplex PCR; TCRdb stores just in-frame clones and leaves some out. The sample data list 15,000 or so clones. The CDR3 contains 14 residues. Trimming stripped 2 bases from V and 1 base from J, with 8 bases between. Germline V lookup: CDR1 SGHTA, CDR2 FQGNSA. Concerning this clone: The CDR3 end falls 3 residues outside the read, so it is completed with the germline J gene.

Dot-blot hybridization genotyped cervical HPV amplified with MY09/MY11 PCR. The receptor's source is a woman aged 18-69 years with a cervical HPV16 infection that either progressed to CIN3+ or cleared (not recorded which). The rearrangement links TRBV7-2 to TRBJ1-1, with D uncertain. Sequencing input: blood buffy coat. The CDR3 reads CASSLRQANTEAFF. Incomplete CDR3 DNA: TGTGCCAGCAGCTTAAGGCAGGCGAACACTGAA.